Listed here are 7 T cell receptor beta chains from one sample, sequenced in a study of blood T cell repertoires in COVID-19. Assay: immunoSEQ multiplex PCR; the TCRdb copy retains only in-frame clones and omits some. The sample consists of fewer than 50,000 clones, approximately 80% of them appearing once. What was sequenced was peripheral blood. All receptors derive from a human donor in a cohort sampled during active COVID-19.

This chain joins TRBV5-6 and TRBJ2-3; 9 bases map to TRBD2. V lost 3 bases to trimming and J lost 4 bases; unmatched junction nucleotides: 18. The CDR3 runs 19 residues. The germline V gene has CDR1 SGHDT and CDR2 YYEEEE. The CDR3 spells CASSSGLAWLNGGADTQYF. The CDR3 nucleotides are TGTGCCAGCAGCTCCGGACTAGCGTGGTTGAATGGGGGGGCAGATACGCAGTATTTT.

This rearrangement joins TRBV11-3 to TRBJ2-5, with 8 nucleotides matching TRBD1. CDR1 is SGHNT and CDR2 is YENEEA in the germline V gene. The CDR3 has 14 residues. J was trimmed by 5 bases and V by 5 bases; bases with no gene match: 7. CDR3 DNA: TGTGCCAGCAGCGTGGGACAGGTAGCCGAGACCCAGTACTTC. Its protein product is CASSVGQVAETQYF. The full variable domain, with the rest looked up from reference TRBV11-3 and TRBJ2-5, is EAGVVQSPRYKIIEKKQPVAFWCNPISGHNTLYWYLQNLGQGPELLIRYENEEAVDDSQLPKDRFSAERLKGVDSTLKIQPAELGDSAVYLCASSVGQVAETQYFGPGTRLLVL.

The gene calls are TRBV24-1 and TRBJ2-1; 13 bases are a match to TRBD2. Germline values: CDR1 KGHDR, CDR2 SFDVKD. V trimming: 4 bases; J trimming: 2 bases; junction bases outside the gene matches: 1. CDR3 length: 16 residues. The CDR3 spells CATSEGTSGTYNEQFF. The CDR3 bases are TGTGCCACCAGTGAGGGGACTAGCGGGACCTACAATGAGCAGTTCTTC.

This clone was counted only a few times. The gene calls are TRBV7-2 and TRBJ2-5, with D possibly TRBD2 on 5 matching bases. CDR1 is SGHTA, CDR2 FQGNSA, per germline. Trimming shortened V by 3 bases and J by 5 bases, and 10 bases separated the two germline ends. CDR3 length equals 13 residues. CDR3 nucleotide sequence: TGTGCCAGCAGCTTCGGAGGTGGGGAGACCCAGTACTTC. This encodes CASSFGGGETQYF.

This rearrangement joins TRBV7-7 to TRBJ1-1; 7 positions match TRBD1. Trimming removed 5 bases from V and 4 bases from J; junction bases left unmatched: 13. The CDR3 spans 16 residues. The germline V gene has CDR1 SSHAT and CDR2 FNYEAQ (reference sequence). In nucleotides, the CDR3 is TGTGCCAGCAGCCCCGGCCCGACAGGGCCGGGCACTGAAGCTTTCTTT. It encodes CASSPGPTGPGTEAFF.

The chain uses TRBV19 and TRBJ1-6; 9 positions match TRBD1. Unmatched junction bases numbered 4, after V lost 6 bases and J lost 7 bases. Germline V gives CDR1 LNHDA, CDR2 SQIVND (reference sequence). CDR3 length: 14 amino acids. The CDR3 here is CASRGGQGNSPLHF. The DNA for the CDR3 is TGTGCCAGTAGGGGTGGACAGGGGAATTCACCCCTCCACTTT.

This chain joins TRBV9 and TRBJ2-7, with TRBD1 matching 10 bases. This CDR3 is 14 amino acids long. Germline CDR1 reads SGDLS; CDR2 reads YYNGEE. The V and J ends lost 0 bases and 7 bases, in that order; junction bases with no gene match: 4. The CDR3 reads CASSVGGQGREQYF. Here the CDR3 DNA reads TGTGCCAGCAGCGTAGGGGGACAGGGGAGAGAGCAGTACTTC.